This record covers a single TCR beta chain. This specimen belongs to a study of T cells in Graves' hyperthyroidism and ophthalmopathy. The V segment lost 6 bases and the J segment 8 bases; nucleotides outside the gene matches: 4. CDR1 and CDR2 from the germline V gene are MDHEN and SYDVKM. The CDR3 totals 14 residues. Amplification of TCR beta CDR3 regions used RNA as the template. The HTBI set primed first-round TCR CDR3 RT-PCR. TCRdb independently ran MiXCR on the multiplex PCR reads; one entry per CDR3 protein. This table holds around 300,000 distinct CDR3 sequences, 22% found once. The sample taken for sequencing was blood. The V call is TRBV28, the J call TRBJ1-6, with TRBD1 matching over 10 bases. The TCR sequence derives from a man aged 30 to 45 with Graves' ophthalmopathy. CDR3 loop: CASRGDRGYSPLHF. CDR3 bases: TGTGCCAGCAGGGGGGACAGGGGATATTCACCCCTCCACTTT.